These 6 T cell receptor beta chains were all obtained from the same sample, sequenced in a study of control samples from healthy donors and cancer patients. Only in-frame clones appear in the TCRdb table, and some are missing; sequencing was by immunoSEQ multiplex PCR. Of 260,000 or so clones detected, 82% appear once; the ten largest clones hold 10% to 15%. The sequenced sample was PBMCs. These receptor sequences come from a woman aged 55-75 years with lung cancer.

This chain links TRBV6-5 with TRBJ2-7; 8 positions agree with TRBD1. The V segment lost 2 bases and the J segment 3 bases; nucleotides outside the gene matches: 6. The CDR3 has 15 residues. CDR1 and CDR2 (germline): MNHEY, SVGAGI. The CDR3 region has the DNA TGTGCCAGCAGTTACGTTACAGGGGGTGACTACGAGCAGTACTTC. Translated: CASSYVTGGDYEQYF.

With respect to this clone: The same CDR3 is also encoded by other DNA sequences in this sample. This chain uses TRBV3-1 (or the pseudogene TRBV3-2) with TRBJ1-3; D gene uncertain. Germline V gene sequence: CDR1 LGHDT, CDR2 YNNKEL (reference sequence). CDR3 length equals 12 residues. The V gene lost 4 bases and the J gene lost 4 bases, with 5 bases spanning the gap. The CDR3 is CASSPSGNTIYF. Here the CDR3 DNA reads TGTGCCAGCAGCCCCTCCGGAAACACCATATATTTT.

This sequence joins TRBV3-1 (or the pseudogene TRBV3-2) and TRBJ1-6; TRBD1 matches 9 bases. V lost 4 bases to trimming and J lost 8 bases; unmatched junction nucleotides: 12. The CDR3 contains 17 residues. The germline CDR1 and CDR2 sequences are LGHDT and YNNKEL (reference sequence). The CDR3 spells CASSLAVGQGFHSPLHF. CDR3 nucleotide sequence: TGTGCCAGCAGCCTAGCGGTAGGACAGGGGTTCCATTCACCCCTCCACTTT.

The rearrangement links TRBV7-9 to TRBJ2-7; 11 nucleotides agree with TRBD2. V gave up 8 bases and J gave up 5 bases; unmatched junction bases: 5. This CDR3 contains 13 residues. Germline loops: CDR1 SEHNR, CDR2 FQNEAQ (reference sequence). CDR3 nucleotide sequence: TGTGCCAGCGGGTTAGCGGGAGGGCACGAGCAGTACTTC. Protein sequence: CASGLAGGHEQYF.

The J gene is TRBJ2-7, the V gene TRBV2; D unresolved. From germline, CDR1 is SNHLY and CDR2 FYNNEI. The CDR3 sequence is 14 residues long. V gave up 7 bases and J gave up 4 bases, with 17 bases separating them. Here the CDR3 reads CASKVVGLSYEQYF. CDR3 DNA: TGTGCCAGCAAGGTGGTGGGATTGAGTTACGAGCAGTACTTC.

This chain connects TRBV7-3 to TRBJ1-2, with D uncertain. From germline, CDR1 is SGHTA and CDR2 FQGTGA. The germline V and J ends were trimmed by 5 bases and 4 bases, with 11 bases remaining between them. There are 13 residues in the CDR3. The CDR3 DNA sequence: TGTGCCAGCAGCGGTGACGGTGGCTATGGCTACACCTTC. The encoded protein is CASSGDGGYGYTF.